This entry features one T cell receptor beta chain sequence. Its antigen is currently unknown. This sample was included in a study of T cell responses to AZD1222 COVID-19 vaccine. Study findings and constraints: Receipt of two AZD1222 doses was followed by a rise in Spike-specific TCR breadth and depth. CD4 TCRs associated with vaccination spanned spike, dominating at 160-218 and 743-854. At baseline, just a handful of AZD1222 recipients tested seropositive.

Libraries were prepared by immunoSEQ multiplex PCR; TCRdb keeps only in-frame clonotypes and omits some of them. The table records under 150,000 clones, 88% of them present only once. CDR1 is MGHDK, CDR2 SYGVNS, per germline. The CDR3 sequence is 14 residues long. Unmatched junction bases numbered 4, after V lost 4 bases and J lost 3 bases. This sequence joins TRBV25-1 and TRBJ1-2; 8 bases align to TRBD1. The receptor was derived from an adult who received the AZD1222 COVID-19 vaccine. The sample here was peripheral blood, taken 28 days after the second AZD1222 dose. The CDR3 DNA follows: TGTGCCAGCAGTGCCCTGGACAGGGACTATGGCTACACCTTC. Amino acid sequence: CASSALDRDYGYTF.